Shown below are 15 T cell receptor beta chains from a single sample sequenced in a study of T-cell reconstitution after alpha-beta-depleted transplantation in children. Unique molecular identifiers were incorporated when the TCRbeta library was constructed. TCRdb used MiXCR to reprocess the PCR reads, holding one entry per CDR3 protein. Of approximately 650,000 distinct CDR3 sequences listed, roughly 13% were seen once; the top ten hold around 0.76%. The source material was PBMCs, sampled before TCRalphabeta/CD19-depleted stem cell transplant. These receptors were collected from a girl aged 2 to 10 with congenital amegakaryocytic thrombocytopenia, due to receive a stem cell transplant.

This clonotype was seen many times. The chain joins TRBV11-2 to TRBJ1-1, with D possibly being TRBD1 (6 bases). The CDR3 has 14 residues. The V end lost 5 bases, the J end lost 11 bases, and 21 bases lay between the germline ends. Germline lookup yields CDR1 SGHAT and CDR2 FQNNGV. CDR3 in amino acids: CASSPTPGARRAFF. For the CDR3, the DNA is TGTGCCAGCAGCCCGACCCCAGGGGCGAGGAGGGCTTTCTTT.

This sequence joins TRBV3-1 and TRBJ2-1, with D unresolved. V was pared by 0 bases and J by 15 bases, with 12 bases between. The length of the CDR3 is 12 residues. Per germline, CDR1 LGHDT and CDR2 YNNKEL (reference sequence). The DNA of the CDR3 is TGTGCCAGCAGCCAAGAAACTGGTCATATGTTCTTC. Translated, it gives CASSQETGHMFF.

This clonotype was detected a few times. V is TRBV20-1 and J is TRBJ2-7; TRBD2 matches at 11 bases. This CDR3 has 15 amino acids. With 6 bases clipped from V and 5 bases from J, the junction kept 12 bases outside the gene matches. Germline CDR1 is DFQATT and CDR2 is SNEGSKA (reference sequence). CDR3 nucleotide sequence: TGCAGTGCGACGGGACTAGCGGCTACCATAGACGAGCAGTACTTC. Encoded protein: CSATGLAATIDEQYF.

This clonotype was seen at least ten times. The CDR3 sequence is CSANGGRINGDEQYF. Written as DNA, the CDR3 is TGCAGTGCTAATGGCGGGAGAATCAATGGGGACGAGCAGTACTTC. This chain joins TRBV20-1 and TRBJ2-7, with TRBD2 matching 7 bases. The germline gives CDR1 DFQATT, CDR2 SNEGSKA (reference sequence). This CDR3 has 15 residues. The J segment lost 5 bases and the V segment lost 4 bases, leaving 14 bases of the junction unmatched.

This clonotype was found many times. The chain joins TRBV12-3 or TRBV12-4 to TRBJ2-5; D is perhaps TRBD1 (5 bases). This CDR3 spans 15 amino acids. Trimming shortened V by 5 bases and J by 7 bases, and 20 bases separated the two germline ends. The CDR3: CASSLEGAGQGTQYF. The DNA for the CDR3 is TGTGCCAGCAGTCTCGAAGGGGCCGGCCAGGGGACCCAGTACTTC.

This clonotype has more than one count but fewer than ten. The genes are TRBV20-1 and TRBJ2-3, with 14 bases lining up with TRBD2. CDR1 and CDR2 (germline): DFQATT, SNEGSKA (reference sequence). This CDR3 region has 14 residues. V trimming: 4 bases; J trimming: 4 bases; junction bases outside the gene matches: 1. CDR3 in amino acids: CSATGLAGADTQYF. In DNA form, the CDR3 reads TGCAGTGCTACGGGACTAGCGGGAGCAGATACGCAGTATTTT.

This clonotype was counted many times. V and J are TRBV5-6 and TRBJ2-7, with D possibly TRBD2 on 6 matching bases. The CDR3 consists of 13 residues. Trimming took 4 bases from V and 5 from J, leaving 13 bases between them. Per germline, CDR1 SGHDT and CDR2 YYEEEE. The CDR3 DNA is TGTGCCAGCAGCGACGGACTAAGGGACGAGCAGTACTTC. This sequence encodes CASSDGLRDEQYF.

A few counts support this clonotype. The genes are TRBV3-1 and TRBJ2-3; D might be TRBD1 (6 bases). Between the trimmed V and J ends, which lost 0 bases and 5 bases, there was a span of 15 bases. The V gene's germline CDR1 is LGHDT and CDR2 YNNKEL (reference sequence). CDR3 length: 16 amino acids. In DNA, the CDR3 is TGTGCCAGCAGCCAAGACAGGGGAAGGGAGAAAGATACGCAGTATTTT. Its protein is CASSQDRGREKDTQYF.

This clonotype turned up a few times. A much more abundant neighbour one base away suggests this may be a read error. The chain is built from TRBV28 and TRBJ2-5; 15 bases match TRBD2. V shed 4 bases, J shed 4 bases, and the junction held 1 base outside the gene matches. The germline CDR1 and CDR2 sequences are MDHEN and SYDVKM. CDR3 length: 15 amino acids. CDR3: CASSWGLAGGETQYF. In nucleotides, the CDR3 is TGTGCCAGCAGTTGGGGACTAGCGGGAGGAGAGACCCAGTACTTC.

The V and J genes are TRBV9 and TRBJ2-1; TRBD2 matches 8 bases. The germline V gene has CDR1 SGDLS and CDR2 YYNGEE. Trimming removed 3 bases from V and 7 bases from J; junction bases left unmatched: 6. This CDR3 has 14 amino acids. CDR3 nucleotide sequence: TGTGCCAGCAGCGGGACTAGCCATCGAAATGAGCAGTTCTTC. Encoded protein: CASSGTSHRNEQFF.

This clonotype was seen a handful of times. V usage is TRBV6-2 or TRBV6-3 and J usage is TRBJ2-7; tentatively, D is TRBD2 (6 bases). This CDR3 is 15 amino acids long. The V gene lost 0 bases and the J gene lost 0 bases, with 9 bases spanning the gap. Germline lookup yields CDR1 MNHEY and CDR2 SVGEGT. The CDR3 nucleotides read TGTGCCAGCAGTTACTCCCGACTAGACTCCTACGAGCAGTACTTC. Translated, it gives CASSYSRLDSYEQYF.

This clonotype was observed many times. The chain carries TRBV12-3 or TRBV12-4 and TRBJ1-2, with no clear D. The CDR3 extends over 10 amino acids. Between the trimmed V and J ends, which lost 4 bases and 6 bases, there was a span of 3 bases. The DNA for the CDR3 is TGTGCCAGCAGTTACAATGGCTACACCTTC. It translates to CASSYNGYTF.

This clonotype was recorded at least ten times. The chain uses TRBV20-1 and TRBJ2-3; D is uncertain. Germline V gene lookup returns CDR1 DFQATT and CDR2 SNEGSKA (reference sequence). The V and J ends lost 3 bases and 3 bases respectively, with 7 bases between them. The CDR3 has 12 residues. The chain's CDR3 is CSASSTTDTQYF. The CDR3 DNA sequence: TGCAGTGCTAGTTCTACAACAGATACGCAGTATTTT.

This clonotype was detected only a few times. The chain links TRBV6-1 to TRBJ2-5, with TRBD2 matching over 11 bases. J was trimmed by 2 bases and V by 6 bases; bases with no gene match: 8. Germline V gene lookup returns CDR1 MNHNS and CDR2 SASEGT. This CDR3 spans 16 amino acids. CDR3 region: CASSQPGLAAQETQYF. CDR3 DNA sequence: TGTGCCAGCAGCCAACCGGGACTAGCGGCACAAGAGACCCAGTACTTC.

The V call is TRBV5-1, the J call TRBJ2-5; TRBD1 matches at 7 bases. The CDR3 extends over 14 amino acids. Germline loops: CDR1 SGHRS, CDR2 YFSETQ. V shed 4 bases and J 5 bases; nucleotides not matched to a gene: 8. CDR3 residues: CASSQDRAGETQYF. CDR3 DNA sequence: TGCGCCAGCAGCCAAGACAGGGCTGGCGAGACCCAGTACTTC. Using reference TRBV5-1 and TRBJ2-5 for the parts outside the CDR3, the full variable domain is KAGVTQTPRYLIKTRGQQVTLSCSPISGHRSVSWYQQTPGQGLQFLFEYFSETQRNKGNFPGRFSGRQFSNSRSEMNVSTLELGDSALYLCASSQDRAGETQYFGPGTRLLVL.